The 16 T cell receptor beta chains below were found in one sample sequenced in a study of identical twins' blood T cells. TCRdb re-analysed the 5' RACE reads in MiXCR, keeping a single row per CDR3 protein. The table includes 400,000 or so distinct CDR3 sequences, 25% to 35% detected once. The material sequenced was PBMCs. The receptor set was obtained from a woman aged 18 to 55 in good health.

The chain joins TRBV5-1 to TRBJ2-1, with TRBD2 identical over 7 bases. The germline V gene encodes CDR1 SGHRS and CDR2 YFSETQ. The V gene end was trimmed by 1 base and the J gene end by 8 bases; junction bases not matched to a gene: 6. The CDR3 consists of 14 residues. CDR3 nucleotide sequence: TGCGCCAGCAGCTTGATGCTAGCGGACGATGAGCAGTTCTTC. It is translated as CASSLMLADDEQFF.

V usage is TRBV29-1 and J usage is TRBJ1-5, with no clear D. CDR3 length: 13 residues. V was clipped by 3 bases and J by 7 bases, with 13 bases between them. Germline V gene lookup returns CDR1 SQVTM and CDR2 ANQGSEA. In nucleotides, the CDR3 is TGCAGCGTTGATACGGGATTCGGACAGCCCCAGCATTTT. Encoded protein: CSVDTGFGQPQHF.

This clonotype was observed a few times. The chain couples TRBV19 to TRBJ1-2; TRBD1 might be the D (5 bases). CDR1 is LNHDA, CDR2 SQIVND, per germline (reference sequence). V gave up 8 bases and J gave up 4 bases, with 17 bases separating them. The CDR3 is made up of 14 amino acids. CDR3 residues: CASYPGQGIYGYTF. As DNA, the CDR3 is TGTGCCAGTTACCCCGGCCAGGGAATCTATGGCTACACCTTC.

This clonotype appeared a few times. CDR3 sequence: CAWSVLGDTEAFF. The CDR3 coding sequence is TGTGCCTGGAGTGTACTAGGGGACACTGAAGCTTTCTTT. This rearrangement joins TRBV30 to TRBJ1-1; D is perhaps TRBD1 (5 bases). CDR1 is GTSNPN, CDR2 SVGIG, per germline (reference sequence). This CDR3 is built from 13 residues. The ends were cut back, 0 bases at V and 3 bases at J, with 8 bases in the middle.

The rearrangement links TRBV19 to TRBJ1-5; D remains ambiguous. V gave up 7 bases and J gave up 5 bases, with 15 bases separating them. Germline V gene data show CDR1 as LNHDA and CDR2 as SQIVND (reference sequence). This CDR3 region has 14 residues. The CDR3 DNA sequence: TGTGCCAGTAAGGCGAGGGCCTCGGATCAGCCCCAGCATTTT. It codes for CASKARASDQPQHF. The whole variable domain, remainder taken from reference TRBV19 and TRBJ1-5, is DGGITQSPKYLFRKEGQNVTLSCEQNLNHDAMYWYRQDPGQGLRLIYYSQIVNDFQKGDIAEGYSVSREKKESFPLTVTSAQKNPTAFYLCASKARASDQPQHFGDGTRLSIL.

This clonotype was found once. CDR3 bases: TGTGCCAGCAGCCAAACGACTAGCGGGTTCTACGAGCAGTACTTC. Translated, it gives CASSQTTSGFYEQYF. The chain links TRBV7-2 to TRBJ2-7, with TRBD2 identical over 10 bases. CDR1 and CDR2 (germline): SGHTA, FQGNSA. J was trimmed by 3 bases and V by 5 bases; bases with no gene match: 7. The CDR3 loop spans 15 amino acids.

This clonotype was observed a few times. V gene TRBV7-2 combines with J gene TRBJ1-1; possibly TRBD1 for D (5 bases). The CDR3 is 15 residues long. Deletions cut 1 base from V and 1 base from J, with 10 bases between. Per the germline V gene, CDR1 is SGHTA and CDR2 is FQGNSA. The CDR3 DNA follows: TGTGCCAGCAGCTTAGTTCCGGGGACGAACACTGAAGCTTTCTTT. Protein sequence: CASSLVPGTNTEAFF.

This clonotype occurred a few times. The rearrangement uses TRBV11-1 and TRBJ1-1; D remains ambiguous. V was trimmed by 5 bases and J by 4 bases, leaving 11 bases between them. CDR3 size: 13 residues. Germline CDR1 is SGHAT and CDR2 is FQDESV (reference sequence). CDR3 loop: CASSAGQITEAFF. The CDR3 DNA reads TGTGCCAGCAGCGCTGGGCAGATCACTGAAGCTTTCTTT.

The rearrangement links TRBV2 to TRBJ2-7, with D uncertain. Deletions cut 7 bases from V and 4 bases from J, with 17 bases between. The CDR3 has 14 amino acids. CDR1 and CDR2 (germline): SNHLY, FYNNEI. CDR3 loop: CASTAGRTHYEQYF. In DNA, the CDR3 is TGTGCCAGCACTGCAGGCAGGACCCATTACGAGCAGTACTTC.

This clonotype has a handful of counts. The V and J genes are TRBV7-9 and TRBJ1-2; 9 bases line up with TRBD1. Unmatched junction bases numbered 6, after V lost 1 base and J lost 6 bases. The CDR3 has 15 amino acids. Germline CDR1 reads SEHNR; CDR2 reads FQNEAQ (reference sequence). Here the CDR3 reads CASSLDIGTGNGYTF. As DNA, the CDR3 is TGTGCCAGCAGCTTAGACATTGGGACAGGGAATGGCTACACCTTC.

This chain joins TRBV7-9 and TRBJ2-3; 10 bases are shared with TRBD2. The CDR3 runs to 17 residues. Losses at the gene ends were 5 bases for V and 4 bases for J; bases not matched to a gene: 12. Germline V CDR1 and CDR2: SEHNR, FQNEAQ (reference sequence). This chain's CDR3 is CASSLRSGGASADTQYF. The CDR3 DNA is TGTGCCAGCAGCCTCAGAAGCGGGGGGGCTAGTGCAGATACGCAGTATTTT.

In regard to this clonotype: An end of the junction does not agree with germline; a read error may underlie this. The chain employs TRBV20-1 and TRBJ2-3; TRBD2 is a possible D gene (5 bases). The germline V gene encodes CDR1 DFQATT and CDR2 SNEGSKA (reference sequence). The CDR3 has 14 amino acids. CDR3 sequence (DNA): TGCAGTGCCAAGATTAGCGTATCCACAAATACGCAGTATTTT. This encodes CSAKISVSTNTQYF.

This clonotype has a count of ten or more. The junction shows a germline mismatch at one end, possibly a read error. V is TRBV14 and J is TRBJ1-2; no reliable D call. This CDR3 is 13 amino acids long. The germline V gene has CDR1 SGHDN and CDR2 FVKESK. The CDR3 DNA sequence: TGCGCCAGCAGCCAAGATCGGGGCTATGGCTACACCTTC. This codes for CASSQDRGYGYTF.

The J gene is TRBJ1-4, the V gene TRBV20-1, with TRBD1 as a possible D gene (5 bases). In germline, CDR1 is DFQATT, CDR2 SNEGSKA (reference sequence). V gave up 6 bases and J gave up 8 bases, with 16 bases separating them. The CDR3 covers 13 residues. The CDR3 DNA reads TGCAGTGCCCTACAGGCTAACAGGGAAAAACTGTTTTTT. It translates to CSALQANREKLFF.

This chain links TRBV6-5 with TRBJ1-2; a weak D match, TRBD1 (5 bases). Between the trimmed V and J ends, which lost 1 base and 14 bases, there was a span of 11 bases. Germline CDR1 is MNHEY and CDR2 is SVGAGI. The CDR3 has 11 residues. The CDR3 bases are TGTGCCAGCAGTTACTTCGGGGGAATAACCTTC. Translated: CASSYFGGITF.

This clonotype turned up a few times. The chain uses TRBV19 and TRBJ1-1, with a weak D call TRBD1 (6 bases). CDR1 is LNHDA and CDR2 is SQIVND in the germline V gene (reference sequence). Trimming cost V 7 bases and J 8 bases, with 11 bases left between them. This CDR3 spans 11 amino acids. For the CDR3, the DNA is TGTGCCAGTACCTCCGGGACAGAAGCTTTCTTT. Its translation: CASTSGTEAFF.